These 15 T cell receptor beta chains share one sample of origin, sequenced in a study of vaccination effects on CD4 cells after COVID-19. What these receptors recognize is not known. Before sequencing took place, the ViraFEST assay used viral peptide pools to expand antigen-specific CD4+ T cells. CD4+ T cell isolation took place after less than 13 days of culture. Participants got two doses of BNT162b2 or mRNA-1273 vaccine. The data were produced by immunoSEQ multiplex PCR, yet TCRdb's version contains in-frame clones alone and is incomplete. The sample lists 40,000 to 50,000 clones, nearly 75% occurring once. Sequencing used CD4+ T cells from PBMCs cultured with HCoV-OC43 spike peptides, obtained after COVID-19 vaccination. The subset was: HCoV-OC43 spike overlapping peptide pool stimulation. The receptors originated from a human donor who received a COVID-19 vaccine.

This chain connects TRBV5-1 to TRBJ1-3; D call uncertain. The CDR3 sequence is 12 residues long. Trimming pared 0 bases from V and 4 bases from J, leaving 2 bases between. CDR1 SGHRS and CDR2 YFSETQ come from the germline V gene. In DNA form, the CDR3 reads TGCGCCAGCAGCTTGGCCGGAAACACCATATATTTT. The encoded protein is CASSLAGNTIYF.

A note on this clone: Other DNA sequences within the sample encode an identical CDR3. V usage is TRBV6-4 and J usage is TRBJ2-3; 11 bases map to TRBD2. The CDR3 has 15 residues. Trimming cost V 0 bases and J 6 bases; bases outside gene matches: 2. Per the germline V gene, CDR1 is MRHNA and CDR2 is SNTAGT. The CDR3, as DNA: TGTGCCAGCAGTGACTCTAGCGGGGGGGCCGATACGCAGTATTTT. Its translation: CASSDSSGGADTQYF.

The chain is built from TRBV11-2 and TRBJ1-2; 7 nucleotides line up with TRBD1. The CDR3 sequence is 14 residues long. Losses at the gene ends were 5 bases for V and 1 base for J; bases not matched to a gene: 4. CDR1 is SGHAT and CDR2 is FQNNGV in the germline V gene. The CDR3 region is CASSLNRGNYGYTF. The CDR3 bases are TGTGCCAGCAGCCTGAACAGGGGTAACTATGGCTACACCTTC.

In this sample, this clone turned up once. The chain has TRBV6-6 and TRBJ2-7; possible D gene TRBD2, 5 bases. Trimming shortened V by 2 bases and J by 0 bases, and 11 bases separated the two germline ends. The CDR3 runs 15 residues. Germline values: CDR1 MNHNY, CDR2 SVGAGI (reference sequence). The CDR3 loop reads CASSYPEGSSYEQYF. The CDR3 DNA reads TGTGCCAGCAGTTACCCCGAGGGAAGCTCCTACGAGCAGTACTTC.

The chain combines TRBV7-9 with TRBJ2-5; D unresolved. Trimming removed 8 bases from V and 2 bases from J, with 12 bases in between. Germline CDR1 reads SEHNR; CDR2 reads FQNEAQ (reference sequence). The CDR3 has 13 amino acids. The CDR3 loop reads CASSLWGQETQYF. In nucleotides, the CDR3 is TGTGCCAGCTCCCTCTGGGGTCAAGAGACCCAGTACTTC.

The chain links TRBV3-1 (or the pseudogene TRBV3-2) to TRBJ2-5; TRBD1 matches at 9 bases. Germline trimming cut 0 bases from V and 4 bases from J; bases unmatched to any gene: 6. The V gene's germline CDR1 is LGHDT and CDR2 YNNKEL (reference sequence). The CDR3 extends over 16 amino acids. CDR3 loop: CASSQDLGQGRETQYF. Written as DNA, the CDR3 is TGTGCCAGCAGCCAAGACCTGGGACAGGGAAGAGAGACCCAGTACTTC.

This chain links TRBV5-1 with TRBJ2-1; 9 positions match TRBD2. This CDR3 has 14 residues. J gave up 1 base and V 5 bases, and 1 base lay outside the gene matches. Germline V lookup: CDR1 SGHRS, CDR2 YFSETQ. CDR3 sequence reads: CASSSGSSYNEQFF. The CDR3 nucleotides are TGCGCCAGCAGTAGCGGGAGTTCCTACAATGAGCAGTTCTTC.

This sequence joins TRBV23-1 and TRBJ1-1; D gene uncertain. TRBV23-1 is known as an ORF, though its function is uncertain. Trimming removed 3 bases from V and 2 bases from J, with 7 bases in between. This CDR3 spans 13 amino acids. CDR3 amino acids: CASSQGGNTEAFF. CDR3 DNA: TGCGCCAGCAGTCAGGGTGGTAACACTGAAGCTTTCTTT.

This clone was observed a few times. J is TRBJ2-7 and V is TRBV6-1; 12 bases are shared with TRBD2. Losses at the gene ends were 1 base for V and 3 bases for J; bases not matched to a gene: 1. The germline gives CDR1 MNHNS, CDR2 SASEGT. This CDR3 has 15 amino acids. DNA of the CDR3: TGTGCCAGCAGTGAAGAACTAGCGGGGGGCTACGAGCAGTACTTC. It specifies CASSEELAGGYEQYF.

The chain uses TRBV16 and TRBJ2-7; D is perhaps TRBD1 or TRBD2 (5 bases each). Germline CDR1 and CDR2: KGHSY and FQNENV. The CDR3 is 14 residues long. V was pared by 6 bases and J by 1 base, with 13 bases between. CDR3 bases: TGTGCCAGCAGTCCTCCGGGGCGGTCCTACGAGCAGTACTTC. Its translation: CASSPPGRSYEQYF.

The chain employs TRBV9 and TRBJ2-7; a weak D match, TRBD1 (5 bases). This CDR3 is built from 14 residues. V shed 1 base and J shed 3 bases, with 11 bases lying between them. CDR1 is SGDLS and CDR2 is YYNGEE in the germline V gene. In DNA, the CDR3 is TGTGCCAGCAGCGTATCAGACAGTTACTACGAGCAGTACTTC. Protein: CASSVSDSYYEQYF.

V usage is TRBV5-1 and J usage is TRBJ2-5; D is possibly TRBD1 or TRBD2 (5 bases each). Germline-derived CDR1 and CDR2 are SGHRS and YFSETQ. This CDR3 is 14 amino acids long. V lost 4 bases and J 1 base, leaving 11 bases between the germline ends. The DNA of the CDR3 is TGCGCCAGCAGCCCGGGTGGGGGCCAAGAGACCCAGTACTTC. It is translated as CASSPGGGQETQYF.

This clone was recorded once. The rearrangement joins TRBV15 to TRBJ2-3; TRBD1 is a possible D gene (6 bases). The CDR3 is 15 amino acids. Trimming shortened V by 0 bases and J by 4 bases, and 11 bases separated the two germline ends. Germline CDR1 and CDR2: LNHNV and YYDKDF (reference sequence). The CDR3 nucleotides are TGTGCCACCAGCAGAGATCAGGGGCACGCAGATACGCAGTATTTT. Translating gives CATSRDQGHADTQYF.

The count of this clone is one. The gene calls are TRBV6-4 and TRBJ1-1; unclear D gene. V lost 1 base, J lost 4 bases, and 10 bases lay in between. Looked up from germline, CDR1 is MRHNA and CDR2 is SNTAGT. This CDR3 spans 14 amino acids. CDR3 bases: TGTGCCAGCAGTGACTGGTCCGGGTCCACTGAAGCTTTCTTT. This sequence encodes CASSDWSGSTEAFF.

The rearrangement uses TRBV3-1 (or the pseudogene TRBV3-2) and TRBJ2-7; TRBD1 might be the D (6 bases). Germline V gene data show CDR1 as LGHDT and CDR2 as YNNKEL (reference sequence). Trimming stripped 3 bases from V and 0 bases from J, with 12 bases between. The CDR3 is made up of 15 amino acids. The CDR3 protein is CASSHRQASSYEQYF. The DNA for the CDR3 is TGTGCCAGCAGCCACCGACAGGCTAGCTCCTACGAGCAGTACTTC.